A single sample is the source of the 26 T cell receptor beta chains below, sequenced in a study of preoperative IRX-2 immunotherapy in early breast cancer (dated by TCRdb to about 2019). Libraries were prepared through the immunoSEQ multiplex PCR assay. TCRdb's version of the immuneACCESS table is confined to in-frame rearrangements and falls short of the full clone set. An unresolved V gene accounts for under half of the shortfall where checked; the remainder is of unknown origin. Across this sample there are 30,000 or so clones, with over 65% seen only once. Clones ranked in the top ten supply 3% to 3.5% of the sample. The treatment or condition tag for this specimen amounts to: preoperative locoregional IRX-2 cytokine immunotherapy. This specimen was collected from a patient treated with IRX-2 immunotherapy. The receptors derive from a human donor with breast cancer.

The chain links TRBV6-8 to TRBJ2-3; the D is unclear. The germline gives CDR1 MNHGY, CDR2 SAAAGT. V was pared by 6 bases and J by 6 bases, with 10 bases between. There are 12 residues in the CDR3. The CDR3 sequence: CASRPRTDTQYF. In DNA form, the CDR3 reads TGTGCCAGCAGACCTAGGACGGATACGCAGTATTTT.

The chain combines TRBV28 with TRBJ2-7; tentative D call: TRBD1 (6 bases). The germline CDR1 and CDR2 sequences are MDHEN and SYDVKM. V lost 8 bases to trimming and J lost 5 bases, with 16 bases between them. This CDR3 is built from 13 residues. This CDR3 reads CASVPQGNNEQYF. The CDR3 DNA is TGTGCCAGCGTCCCTCAGGGGAACAACGAGCAGTACTTC.

This clone was counted between two and nine times. This chain links TRBV10-2 with TRBJ1-5; D unclear. Germline V gives CDR1 WSHSY, CDR2 SAAADI. The length of the CDR3 is 13 residues. V lost 6 bases, J lost 4 bases, and 10 bases lay in between. CDR3 nucleotides: TGCGCCAGCAGCTTGGACGGGAATCAGCCCCAGCATTTT. It specifies CASSLDGNQPQHF.

The chain's CDR3 is CASSKDGRTSNEQFF. DNA for the CDR3: TGTGCCAGCAGTAAAGACGGGAGGACTTCTAATGAGCAGTTCTTC. The chain couples TRBV11-3 to TRBJ2-1; 7 bases line up with TRBD2. CDR1 and CDR2 (germline): SGHNT, YENEEA. The CDR3 is 15 residues long. Unmatched junction bases numbered 12, after V lost 6 bases and J lost 7 bases.

The rearrangement uses TRBV11-3 and TRBJ2-2, with D perhaps being TRBD1 or TRBD2 (6 bases each). The CDR3 is 15 amino acids. Trimming stripped 6 bases from V and 1 base from J, with 12 bases between. Germline CDR1 is SGHNT and CDR2 is YENEEA. CDR3 nucleotide sequence: TGTGCCAGCAGGAAGAGGGGGGAGAACACCGGGGAGCTGTTTTTT. Protein sequence: CASRKRGENTGELFF.

A few counts support this clone. The rearrangement joins TRBV11-3 to TRBJ2-1, with 7 positions matching TRBD1. V lost 5 bases and J lost 6; bases outside the gene matches: 13. This CDR3 has 16 amino acids. Germline lookup yields CDR1 SGHNT and CDR2 YENEEA. DNA of the CDR3: TGTGCCAGCAGCACCCGACAGGGCCGGTCTCTCAATGAGCAGTTCTTC. It yields the protein CASSTRQGRSLNEQFF.

This clone has only one observation. The rearrangement uses TRBV30 and TRBJ2-3; TRBD2 aligns across 8 bases. With 3 bases clipped from V and 2 bases from J, the junction kept 4 bases outside the gene matches. The CDR3 runs to 14 residues. The germline CDR1 and CDR2 sequences are GTSNPN and SVGIG (reference sequence). In nucleotides, the CDR3 is TGTGCCTGGAGGGAACTAGCGGCCACAGATACGCAGTATTTT. It encodes CAWRELAATDTQYF.

A few counts support this clone. V is TRBV5-1 and J is TRBJ2-7; tentative D call: TRBD2 (6 bases). The germline CDR1 and CDR2 sequences are SGHRS and YFSETQ. This CDR3 has 16 residues. V was trimmed by 1 base and J by 3 bases, leaving 17 bases between them. The CDR3, as DNA: TGCGCCAGCAGCTTGCCCGGGGCCCTCGGGGGCTACGAGCAGTACTTC. Translation gives CASSLPGALGGYEQYF.

The chain combines TRBV4-1 with TRBJ1-2; D is possibly TRBD1 (5 bases). CDR3 length equals 18 residues. The germline V and J ends were trimmed by 3 bases and 2 bases, with 22 bases remaining between them. Germline CDR1 reads MGHRA; CDR2 reads YSYEKL. The CDR3 nucleotides are TGCGCCAGCAGCCAGACGGGGCACGGCAGGGAGTTCAACTATGGCTACACCTTC. Amino acid sequence: CASSQTGHGREFNYGYTF.

The chain has TRBV18 and TRBJ1-1; D gene unclear. This CDR3 has 13 residues. The germline CDR1 and CDR2 sequences are KGHSH and LQKENI. The germline V and J ends were trimmed by 1 base and 1 base, with 4 bases remaining between them. In DNA, the CDR3 is TGTGCCAGCTCACCACGACAGAACACTGAAGCTTTCTTT. Amino acids: CASSPRQNTEAFF.

This clone showed up just once. The chain joins TRBV18 to TRBJ2-3; no clear D. CDR3 length equals 16 residues. Germline CDR1 and CDR2: KGHSH and LQKENI. Trimming removed 3 bases at V and 2 bases at J, with 15 bases between. CDR3 nucleotides: TGTGCCAGCTCACCCGCTGAATTGATGGACACAGATACGCAGTATTTT. It codes for CASSPAELMDTDTQYF.

The chain joins TRBV11-3 to TRBJ2-3; 15 nucleotides agree with TRBD2. Germline lookup yields CDR1 SGHNT and CDR2 YENEEA. J lost 4 bases, V lost 3 bases, and 2 bases had no gene match. The CDR3 consists of 16 residues. In DNA form, the CDR3 reads TGTGCCAGCAGCTTCGGGACTAGCGGGAGGTCAGATACGCAGTATTTT. This translates into CASSFGTSGRSDTQYF.

The CDR3 loop is CASSSTSLGETQYF. The CDR3 region has the DNA TGTGCCAGCAGCTCGACTAGTTTGGGAGAGACCCAGTACTTC. The chain is built from TRBV11-3 and TRBJ2-5, with D maybe TRBD2 (6 bases). CDR3 length equals 14 residues. Trimming cost V 4 bases and J 4 bases, with 13 bases left between them. Germline V lookup: CDR1 SGHNT, CDR2 YENEEA.

This chain uses TRBV18 with TRBJ2-7; TRBD1 or TRBD2 may be the D gene (6 bases each). Germline CDR1 KGHSH, CDR2 LQKENI. Trimming shortened V by 6 bases and J by 2 bases, and 14 bases separated the two germline ends. This CDR3 region has 14 residues. Here the CDR3 reads CASSPGGLTYEQYF. CDR3 in DNA: TGTGCCAGCTCGCCTGGGGGGCTCACCTACGAGCAGTACTTC.

The chain has TRBV11-3 and TRBJ2-1; 7 bases fit TRBD1. The CDR3 has 16 amino acids. Germline V gene lookup returns CDR1 SGHNT and CDR2 YENEEA. The ends lost 6 bases at V and 0 bases at J; junction bases unmatched: 8. This chain's CDR3 is CASSSQGPTSYNEQFF. The CDR3 DNA is TGTGCCAGCAGTTCACAGGGGCCAACCTCCTACAATGAGCAGTTCTTC.

The gene calls are TRBV5-1 and TRBJ2-5; D might be TRBD2 (5 bases). The CDR3 spans 14 residues. The V gene's germline CDR1 is SGHRS and CDR2 YFSETQ. Trimming removed 0 bases from V and 1 base from J, with 7 bases in between. In DNA, the CDR3 is TGCGCCAGCAGCTTGGCGGGATTCCAAGAGACCCAGTACTTC. It codes for CASSLAGFQETQYF. The full variable domain, in which reference TRBV5-1 and TRBJ2-5 provide the parts outside the CDR3, is KAGVTQTPRYLIKTRGQQVTLSCSPISGHRSVSWYQQTPGQGLQFLFEYFSETQRNKGNFPGRFSGRQFSNSRSEMNVSTLELGDSALYLCASSLAGFQETQYFGPGTRLLVL.

This chain links TRBV19 with TRBJ2-2; D gene unclear. Germline V gives CDR1 LNHDA, CDR2 SQIVND (reference sequence). This CDR3 comprises 13 residues. V lost 8 bases to trimming and J lost 4 bases, with 11 bases between them. CDR3 nucleotide sequence: TGTGCCAGTGGCCGCCTCATCACCGGGGAGCTGTTTTTT. Its protein product is CASGRLITGELFF.

This chain links TRBV28 with TRBJ2-7, with 7 bases that match TRBD1. The CDR3 sequence is 16 residues long. Germline assignment: CDR1 MDHEN and CDR2 SYDVKM. Germline trimming cut 1 base from V and 4 bases from J; bases unmatched to any gene: 10. The CDR3 bases are TGTGCCAGCAGTTTATTCGGGACAGTGAGAGGGTACGAGCAGTACTTC. Its protein is CASSLFGTVRGYEQYF.

The chain recombines TRBV19 with TRBJ2-3; D unresolved. CDR1 and CDR2 from the germline V gene are LNHDA and SQIVND (reference sequence). The CDR3 covers 11 residues. Trimming pared 3 bases from V and 5 bases from J, leaving 3 bases between. The CDR3 is CASSIRDTQYF. The CDR3 DNA follows: TGTGCCAGTAGTATTCGAGATACGCAGTATTTT.

The rearrangement links TRBV7-1 to TRBJ2-3; D gene uncertain. TRBV7-1 is noted as an ORF with a role that remains uncertain. V lost 4 bases, J lost 3 bases, and 11 bases lay in between. This CDR3 comprises 14 residues. CDR3 loop: CASSLDRATDTQYF. As DNA, the CDR3 is TGTGCCAGCAGCTTAGATCGGGCAACAGATACGCAGTATTTT.

This clone was seen once. The rearrangement uses TRBV19 and TRBJ1-1, with D possibly TRBD1 on 5 matching bases. The CDR3 is made up of 16 amino acids. CDR1 is LNHDA, CDR2 SQIVND, per germline (reference sequence). The ends were cut back, 3 bases at V and 7 bases at J, with 21 bases in the middle. The CDR3 bases are TGTGCCAGTAGTATGGCCTTGGGCAGGGTGGGCATTGAAGCTTTCTTT. It translates to CASSMALGRVGIEAFF.

The rearrangement links TRBV15 to TRBJ1-3, with D uncertain. V lost 1 base, J lost 1 base, and 11 bases lay in between. The CDR3 is made up of 16 amino acids. Germline V gives CDR1 LNHNV, CDR2 YYDKDF (reference sequence). The CDR3 DNA reads TGTGCCACCAGCAGAGGGGCCAGAGGGTCTGGAAACACCATATATTTT. Encoded protein: CATSRGARGSGNTIYF.

Comments on this clone: The germline gene is not matched at one end of the junction; a read error may be the cause. The chain recombines TRBV6-8 with TRBJ2-5; D might be TRBD2 (6 bases). From germline, CDR1 is MNHGY and CDR2 SAAAGT. This CDR3 contains 14 residues. The CDR3 reads CAISVEGLMETQYF. The CDR3 nucleotides read TGTGCCATCAGTGTGGAGGGTTTGATGGAGACCCAGTACTTC.

The chain is built from TRBV6-8 and TRBJ1-4; the D gene is possibly TRBD1 (5 bases). The CDR3 sequence is 14 residues long. The V end was cut by 5 bases, the J end by 7 bases, with 14 bases between. The germline gives CDR1 MNHGY, CDR2 SAAAGT. This CDR3 reads CASSDPARGEKLFF. CDR3 coding DNA: TGTGCCAGCAGTGATCCCGCTAGGGGTGAAAAACTGTTTTTT.

The chain links TRBV28 to TRBJ2-5, with 12 bases identical to TRBD1. Trimming at V came to 3 bases and at J to 5 bases, leaving 7 bases not matched to a gene. This CDR3 is 16 amino acids long. Germline CDR1 MDHEN, CDR2 SYDVKM. The CDR3, as DNA: TGTGCCAGCAGTTTGGTAGGGACAGGGGGCCAGGAGACCCAGTACTTC. Its protein product is CASSLVGTGGQETQYF.

The gene calls are TRBV7-5 and TRBJ1-2; the D call TRBD1 from the table was never checked on the DNA. TRBV7-5 is classified as a pseudogene. This CDR3 region has 14 residues. DNA for the CDR3: TGTGCCAGCAGCTTGGGGCGGAGATCCTATGGCTACACCTTC. As protein: CASSLGRRSYGYTF.